One T cell receptor beta chain is described in this entry. The data derive from a study of blood T cell repertoires in COVID-19. The V gene's germline CDR1 is MNHNS and CDR2 SASEGT. J gave up 7 bases and V 0 bases, and 5 bases lay outside the gene matches. CDR3 length: 15 residues. The table came from immunoSEQ multiplex PCR; TCRdb's copy has only in-frame clones and leaves some out. The table includes fewer than 40,000 clones, 75% to 90% detected once. What was sequenced was peripheral blood. The sequence was collected from a human donor in a cohort sampled during active COVID-19. This sequence joins TRBV6-1 and TRBJ1-5, with 8 bases aligning to TRBD1. For the CDR3, the DNA is TGTGCCAGCAGTGAAGCGTCAGGGGGCCGGCAGCCCCAGCATTTT. As protein: CASSEASGGRQPQHF.